This paragraph covers one T cell receptor beta chain sequence. Its target is not known. CDR3 size: 13 residues. The V end was cut by 5 bases, the J end by 2 bases, with 9 bases between. The V gene's germline CDR1 is MGHRA and CDR2 YSYEKL. Sequencing was performed with immunoSEQ multiplex PCR; in TCRdb, only in-frame clones are kept and a portion is missing. The sample has 35,000 to 45,000 clones; over 75% are singletons. This specimen belongs to a study of OX40 agonist ivuxolimab in advanced cancers. Whole-study context: The dose-escalation cohort was approximately 81% male, with a mean age of approximately 61 years, ranging about 23 to 90. The study's findings and limits: The study found that CD8+ T cells averaged more expanded clones than CD4+. Clones of CD4+ and CD8+ blood T cells grew by week 6 at doses of 0.1 to 3.0 mg/kg.

The receptor was derived from an adult with an advanced solid tumor such as melanoma, head and neck, liver or kidney cancer. The chain is built from TRBV4-1 and TRBJ2-5; no definite D call. Sequences were derived from CD4+ or CD8+ T cells sorted from blood, sampled in a trial of the OX40 agonist ivuxolimab. CDR3: CASSRGSQETQYF. CDR3 nucleotide sequence: TGCGCCAGCAGCAGAGGTAGTCAAGAGACCCAGTACTTC.